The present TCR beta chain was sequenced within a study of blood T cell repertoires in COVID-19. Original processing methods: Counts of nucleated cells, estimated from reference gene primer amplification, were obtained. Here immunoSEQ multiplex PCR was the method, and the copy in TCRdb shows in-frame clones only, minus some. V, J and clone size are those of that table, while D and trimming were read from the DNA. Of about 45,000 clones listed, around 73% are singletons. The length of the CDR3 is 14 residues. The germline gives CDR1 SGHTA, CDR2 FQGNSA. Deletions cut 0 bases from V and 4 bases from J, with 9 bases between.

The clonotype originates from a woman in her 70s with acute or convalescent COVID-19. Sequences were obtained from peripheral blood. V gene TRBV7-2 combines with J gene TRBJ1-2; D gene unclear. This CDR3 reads CASSLASGTYGYTF. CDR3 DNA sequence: TGTGCCAGCAGCTTAGCGTCAGGCACCTATGGCTACACCTTC.